The rows below give T cell receptor beta chains drawn from one sample of a study of regulatory T cells in long-lasting Graves disease. Via MiXCR, TCRdb re-called the multiplex PCR reads, giving one row per CDR3 protein. The profile shows more than 450,000 distinct CDR3 sequences, around 12% of them singletons. These data also featured in a second study, about T cells in Graves' hyperthyroidism and ophthalmopathy.

The sample in question was peripheral blood mononuclear cells (PBMCs), obtained at new diagnosis, from a patient treated with antithyroid drugs. These receptors all come from a young woman with Graves disease. The CDR3 runs from the conserved cysteine through the conserved F or W. A D gene is named only where the DNA matches it firmly. Clone size is given for some rows only: seen once, a few or many times, or a class if the clone is expanded.

D gene	V gene	CDR3 length	clone size	J gene	CDR3 protein	CDR3 DNA
TRBD1	TRBV9	14	many	TRBJ1-2	CASRGGGHNYGYTF	TGTGCCAGCAGGGGAGGGGGCCATAACTATGGCTACACCTTC
.	TRBV4-1	15	few	TRBJ2-3	CASSSRGSYTDTQYF	TGCGCCAGCAGCTCGCGGGGATCCTACACAGATACGCAGTATTTT
TRBD1	TRBV5-1	14	many	TRBJ2-1	CASSLGTEYNEQFF	TGTGCCAGCAGCTTAGGGACAGAGTACAATGAGCAGTTCTTC
.	TRBV19	14	.	TRBJ2-1	CASSGSGSYNEQFF	TGTGCCAGTAGTGGTTCAGGCTCCTACAATGAGCAGTTCTTC
.	TRBV20-1	13	many	TRBJ1-1	CSACPWQITEAFF	TGCAGTGCTTGCCCATGGCAGATCACTGAAGCTTTCTTT
TRBD1	TRBV7-9	18	.	TRBJ1-4	CASSLSQVRDRHNEKLFF	TGTGCCAGCAGCTTATCGCAAGTGCGGGACAGACATAATGAAAAACTGTTTTTT
TRBD2	TRBV27	16	many	TRBJ2-7	CASSSLLAGVSYEQYF	TGTGCCAGCAGTTCGCTTCTAGCGGGAGTGAGCTACGAGCAGTACTTC
.	TRBV6-2/TRBV6-3	15	many	TRBJ2-3	CASSYGTGSTDTQYF	TGTGCCAGCAGTTATGGGACTGGGAGCACAGATACGCAGTATTTT
TRBD1	TRBV9	15	many	TRBJ2-7	CASSVDRDHYYEQYF	TGTGCCAGCAGCGTCGACAGGGATCATTACTACGAGCAGTACTTC
.	TRBV27	15	many	TRBJ1-4	CASSWTGSYNEKLFF	TGTGCCAGCAGTTGGACGGGTTCCTATAATGAAAAACTGTTTTTT
.	TRBV20-1	15	.	TRBJ1-1	CSAKVPAGTGTEAFF	TGCAGTGCTAAGGTACCGGCAGGGACGGGGACTGAAGCTTTCTTT
.	TRBV18	12	many	TRBJ2-7	CASSPARYEQYF	TGTGCCAGCTCACCAGCTCGATACGAGCAGTACTTC
.	TRBV7-2	15	many	TRBJ1-2	CASSLKDGPNYGYTF	TGTGCCAGCAGCCTCAAGGACGGCCCTAACTATGGCTACACCTTC
.	TRBV3-1	15	many	TRBJ2-7	CASSQADGFATAQYF	TGTGCCAGCAGCCAAGCCGACGGCTTCGCCACGGCGCAGTACTTC
.	TRBV9	16	.	TRBJ2-1	CASSVFRSSGSDEQFF	TGTGCCAGCAGCGTATTTAGGTCGTCGGGTAGTGATGAGCAGTTCTTC
TRBD1	TRBV11-3	18	many	TRBJ2-5	CASSSPMGQGIHQETQYF	TGTGCCAGCAGCTCTCCAATGGGACAGGGGATCCACCAAGAGACCCAGTACTTC
.	TRBV27	13	.	TRBJ2-2	CASLGAGAGELFF	TGTGCTTCCCTGGGGGCAGGGGCCGGGGAGCTGTTTTTT
.	TRBV28	12	many	TRBJ2-5	CASSLNVGTQYF	TGTGCCAGCAGTTTGAACGTGGGGACCCAGTACTTC
.	TRBV19	14	many	TRBJ1-1	CASSIVWEDGEAFF	TGTGCCAGTAGTATAGTGTGGGAGGACGGTGAAGCTTTCTTT
TRBD2	TRBV6-2/TRBV6-3	17	few	TRBJ2-1	CASSYLDISGRLGEQFF	TGTGCCAGCAGTTACTTGGATATCAGCGGGAGGCTCGGAGAGCAGTTCTTC
TRBD1	TRBV29-1	12	many	TRBJ1-1	CSAWTGNTEAFF	TGCAGCGCCTGGACAGGGAACACTGAAGCTTTCTTT
.	TRBV6-5	16	many	TRBJ2-7	CASSYPGQGKSYEQYF	TGTGCCAGCAGTTACCCGGGGCAGGGGAAATCCTACGAGCAGTACTTC
.	TRBV27	13	many	TRBJ1-2	CASSFGTQGIYTF	TGTGCCAGCAGTTTTGGGACACAGGGAATCTACACCTTC
TRBD1	TRBV4-2	18	.	TRBJ1-2	CASSLHTAPGQGAYGYTF	TGTGCCAGCAGCCTTCACACCGCCCCGGGACAGGGGGCCTATGGCTACACCTTC
.	TRBV11-3	14	many	TRBJ2-7	CASSRGSSNYEQYF	TGTGCCAGCAGCCGGGGTTCCAGCAACTACGAGCAGTACTTC
TRBD1	TRBV7-3	18	.	TRBJ2-6	CASSPNGGDRTGANVLTF	TGTGCCAGCAGCCCTAATGGAGGGGACAGGACTGGGGCCAACGTCCTGACTTTC
.	TRBV19	13	many	TRBJ2-5	CASSIKGLETQYF	TGTGCCAGTAGTATCAAGGGGCTGGAGACCCAGTACTTC
.	TRBV14	14	many	TRBJ2-3	CASSLRYPADTQYF	TGTGCCAGCAGCCTACGCTATCCAGCAGATACGCAGTATTTT
TRBD1	TRBV7-2	15	many	TRBJ1-3	CASSLRTGEENTIYF	TGTGCCAGCAGCTTAAGGACAGGGGAGGAAAACACCATATATTTT
.	TRBV19	14	many	TRBJ1-5	CASTAKGGGQPQHF	TGTGCCAGTACCGCGAAGGGGGGCGGTCAGCCCCAGCATTTT
.	TRBV19	15	.	TRBJ2-7	CASSSRRSSSYEQYF	TGTGCCAGTAGTAGTAGAAGGAGTAGCTCCTACGAGCAGTACTTC
.	TRBV18	14	many	TRBJ2-5	CASSLDGGPETQYF	TGTGCCAGCTCACTTGATGGGGGGCCGGAGACCCAGTACTTC
.	TRBV7-3	13	.	TRBJ2-3	CASSLILTDTQYF	TGTGCCAGCAGCTTAATTTTAACAGATACGCAGTATTTT
TRBD1	TRBV4-1	16	.	TRBJ2-1	CASSQGDRTGGDEQFF	TGTGCCAGCAGCCAAGGGGATAGGACAGGGGGCGATGAGCAGTTCTTC
TRBD1	TRBV20-1	13	many	TRBJ1-1	CSANPDRDTEAFF	TGCAGTGCTAACCCCGACAGGGATACTGAAGCTTTCTTT
.	TRBV11-2	12	.	TRBJ2-2	CASSQLTGELFF	TGTGCCAGCAGCCAGCTGACAGGGGAGCTGTTTTTT
.	TRBV29-1	14	.	TRBJ1-1	CSAGLLGLNTEAFF	TGCAGCGCTGGACTCCTCGGACTTAACACTGAAGCTTTCTTT
TRBD2	TRBV2	15	many	TRBJ2-3	CASSDLAGSTDTQYF	TGTGCCAGCAGTGACCTAGCGGGAAGCACAGATACGCAGTATTTT
.	TRBV19	18	.	TRBJ2-7	CASTLRGGASDSPYEQYF	TGTGCCAGTACCCTCCGGGGCGGGGCTAGCGACTCTCCCTACGAGCAGTACTTC
.	TRBV2	14	many	TRBJ1-1	CASSERPMNTEAFF	TGTGCCAGCAGTGAACGGCCCATGAACACTGAAGCTTTCTTT